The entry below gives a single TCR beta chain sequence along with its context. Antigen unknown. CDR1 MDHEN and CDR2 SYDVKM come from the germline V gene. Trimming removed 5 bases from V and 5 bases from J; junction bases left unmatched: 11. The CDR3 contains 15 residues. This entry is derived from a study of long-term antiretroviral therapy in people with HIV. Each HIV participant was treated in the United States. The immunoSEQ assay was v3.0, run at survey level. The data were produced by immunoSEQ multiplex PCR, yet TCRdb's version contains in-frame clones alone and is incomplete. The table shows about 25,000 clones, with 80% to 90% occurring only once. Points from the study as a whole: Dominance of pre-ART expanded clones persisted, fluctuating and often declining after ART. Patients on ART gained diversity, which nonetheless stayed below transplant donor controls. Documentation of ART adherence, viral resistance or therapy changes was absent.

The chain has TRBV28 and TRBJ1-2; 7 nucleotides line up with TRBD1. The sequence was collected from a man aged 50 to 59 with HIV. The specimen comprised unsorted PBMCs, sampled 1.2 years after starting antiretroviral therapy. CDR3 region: CASSPPGTALYGYTF. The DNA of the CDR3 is TGTGCCAGCAGTCCCCCCGGGACAGCGTTATATGGCTACACCTTC.